These 9 T cell receptor beta chains originate from one sample sequenced in a study of shared clonotypes between healthy human individuals (dated by TCRdb to 2020 to 2021). Libraries came from the immunoSEQ multiplex PCR assay. In its TCRdb copy, this immuneACCESS table keeps in-frame sequences only and misses some clones. Where compared with another copy, unresolved V genes explain less than half of these, and the others have no known cause. This sample comprises roughly 890,000 clones, roughly 92% of them detected only once. The ten largest clones represent about 25% of the sample. CD8 naive samples were CD45RO-negative cells positively selected for CCR7, giving a CD45RA+CCR7+ population that excluded TemRA cells. The material sequenced was naive CD8+ T cells sorted from blood. In the paper's terms, the cell subset or site label means: CD45RA+CCR7+. Source of these receptors: a man aged 25-45 years in good health.

V usage is TRBV14 and J usage is TRBJ2-7; D unclear. In germline, CDR1 is SGHDN, CDR2 FVKESK. The CDR3 spans 15 residues. V lost 0 bases and J lost 3, with 12 bases in between. DNA for the CDR3: TGTGCCAGCAGCCAAGAAGTAGGACCGAGCTACGAGCAGTACTTC. Residues: CASSQEVGPSYEQYF. Full variable domain (outside the CDR3, taken from reference TRBV14 and TRBJ2-7): EAGVTQFPSHSVIEKGQTVTLRCDPISGHDNLYWYRRVMGKEIKFLLHFVKESKQDESGMPNNRFLAERTGGTYSTLKVQPAELEDSGVYFCASSQEVGPSYEQYFGPGTRLTVT.

V is TRBV27 and J is TRBJ2-2; 7 nucleotides match TRBD1. Germline CDR1 is MNHEY and CDR2 is SMNVEV (reference sequence). The junction had 7 bases not matched to a gene; V was cut back by 4 bases and J by 2 bases. CDR3 length equals 16 residues. The CDR3 spells CASSSVTGYNTGELFF. The CDR3 DNA reads as TGTGCCAGCAGTTCAGTGACAGGGTATAACACCGGGGAGCTGTTTTTT.

This chain connects TRBV30 to TRBJ2-2; no firm D call. Germline assignment: CDR1 GTSNPN and CDR2 SVGIG (reference sequence). CDR3 size: 12 residues. V lost 6 bases, J lost 7 bases, and 12 bases lay in between. CDR3 nucleotides: TGTGCCTGCCAAGACACGGGCGGGGAGCTGTTTTTT. Translating gives CACQDTGGELFF.

The V gene is TRBV30, the J gene TRBJ2-7, with a possible D match to TRBD2 (6 bases). The V gene's germline CDR1 is GTSNPN and CDR2 SVGIG (reference sequence). This CDR3 contains 13 residues. The V gene lost 3 bases and the J gene lost 0 bases, with 9 bases spanning the gap. The CDR3 region is CAWRGRSSYEQYF. As DNA, the CDR3 is TGTGCCTGGAGAGGGAGGAGCTCCTACGAGCAGTACTTC.

This chain connects TRBV14 to TRBJ2-7; 7 bases align to TRBD2. The CDR3 is 15 amino acids. The germline gives CDR1 SGHDN, CDR2 FVKESK. Unmatched junction bases numbered 8, after V lost 3 bases and J lost 3 bases. The CDR3 sequence is CASSQISSGFYEQYF. CDR3 DNA: TGTGCCAGCAGCCAGATATCTAGCGGATTCTACGAGCAGTACTTC.

V and J are TRBV7-2 and TRBJ2-1; a possible D gene is TRBD2 (5 bases). Germline CDR1 is SGHTA and CDR2 is FQGNSA. V dropped 6 bases and J dropped 9 bases, with 18 bases sitting between them. CDR3 length: 14 amino acids. The CDR3 bases are TGTGCCAGCAGATCCCTAGCCCTAGGCATTGAGCAGTTCTTC. Amino acid sequence: CASRSLALGIEQFF.

The rearrangement joins TRBV5-4 to TRBJ2-3; 8 bases fit TRBD1. The trim removed 3 bases at V and 5 bases at J, leaving 8 bases unmatched. The germline gives CDR1 SGHNT, CDR2 YYREEE (reference sequence). The CDR3 is 15 residues long. The CDR3 bases are TGTGCCAGCAGCTATACAGGGACAGGAGTAGATACGCAGTATTTT. Its protein product is CASSYTGTGVDTQYF.

J is TRBJ2-7 and V is TRBV27; D assignment may be TRBD1 or TRBD2 (5 bases each). Germline lookup yields CDR1 MNHEY and CDR2 SMNVEV (reference sequence). The CDR3 loop spans 13 amino acids. V was clipped by 4 bases and J by 7 bases, with 14 bases between them. CDR3 bases: TGTGCCAGCAGTTCGGGACCTCTCGGGGAGCAGTACTTC. Translating gives CASSSGPLGEQYF.

This chain uses TRBV28 with TRBJ2-7; D is perhaps TRBD1 (6 bases). CDR3 length: 14 residues. Germline CDR1 and CDR2: MDHEN and SYDVKM. The V gene lost 2 bases and the J gene lost 2 bases, with 10 bases spanning the gap. The DNA of the CDR3 is TGTGCCAGCAGTTTAGGGGGCACCCCCTACGAGCAGTACTTC. Translating gives CASSLGGTPYEQYF.